Listed here are 9 T cell receptor beta chains from one sample, sequenced in a study of T cells in Graves' hyperthyroidism and ophthalmopathy. RNA transcripts yielded amplified TCR beta CDR3 regions. The TCR CDR3 was amplified in a first-round RT-PCR using the HTBI primer set. TCRdb redid the calling of the multiplex PCR reads with MiXCR, one entry per CDR3 protein. In the table there are hundreds of thousands of distinct CDR3 sequences, 40% to 55% of which are singletons. Material: peripheral blood or thyroid tissue (not recorded which). All receptors derive from a woman aged 18-29 years with Graves' hyperthyroidism.

This clonotype was seen at least ten times. The chain employs TRBV7-9 and TRBJ1-6, with D uncertain. Trimming stripped 1 base from V and 7 bases from J, with 8 bases between. The germline CDR1 and CDR2 sequences are SEHNR and FQNEAQ (reference sequence). The CDR3 runs 14 residues. The CDR3 sequence: CASSLVLANSPLHF. The CDR3 region has the DNA TGTGCCAGCAGCTTAGTGCTGGCAAATTCACCCCTCCACTTT.

About this clonotype: The conserved final phenylalanine or tryptophan is absent from the CDR3, which likely points to a read error. The V call is TRBV7-9, the J call TRBJ2-7; no clear D. This CDR3 is built from 15 residues. Germline V CDR1 and CDR2: SEHNR, FQNEAQ (reference sequence). Trimming pared 1 base from V and 0 bases from J, leaving 10 bases between. The CDR3 bases are TGTGCCAGCAGCTTAGGTCAGGTTCTCTCCTACGAGCAGTACTTA. This codes for CASSLGQVLSYEQYL.

The genes are TRBV7-9 and TRBJ2-7; D ambiguous. V lost 3 bases, J lost 3 bases, and 12 bases lay in between. Germline assignment: CDR1 SEHNR and CDR2 FQNEAQ (reference sequence). The CDR3 consists of 14 residues. The CDR3 bases are TGTGCCAGCAGCTTGGTAGGAAACCACTACGAGCAGTACTTC. Its protein product is CASSLVGNHYEQYF.

On this clonotype: Relative to the germline gene, one junction end is altered; a read error may explain this. The chain joins TRBV11-2 to TRBJ2-7, with TRBD2 identical over 12 bases. CDR1 and CDR2 (germline): SGHAT, FQNNGV. This CDR3 contains 15 residues. The CDR3 spells CASSFLAGGTYVQYF. The DNA for the CDR3 is TGTGCCAGCAGCTTTCTAGCGGGAGGGACCTACGTGCAGTACTTC.

This clonotype has a handful of counts. The chain recombines TRBV7-9 with TRBJ1-1; D is ambiguous. From germline, CDR1 is SEHNR and CDR2 FQNEAQ (reference sequence). The germline V and J ends were trimmed by 1 base and 1 base, with 16 bases remaining between them. The CDR3 sequence is 17 residues long. The CDR3 region has the DNA TGTGCCAGCAGCTTAGTCGTTGTTCTGGGTCGGAACACTGAAGCTTTCTTT. Translation gives CASSLVVVLGRNTEAFF.

The V gene is TRBV29-1, the J gene TRBJ2-7; 8 nucleotides line up with TRBD2. The J segment lost 9 bases and the V segment lost 6 bases, leaving 7 bases of the junction unmatched. Germline CDR1 and CDR2: SQVTM and ANQGSEA. This CDR3 is 11 amino acids long. The CDR3 sequence is CSVGGSGGQYF. For the CDR3, the DNA is TGCAGCGTCGGGGGCAGCGGGGGGCAGTACTTC.

In this sample, this clonotype turned up many times. This sequence joins TRBV19 and TRBJ2-5; 9 positions agree with TRBD2. The CDR3 contains 15 residues. V trimming: 10 bases; J trimming: 4 bases; junction bases outside the gene matches: 13. Germline CDR1 LNHDA, CDR2 SQIVND (reference sequence). CDR3 coding DNA: TGTGCCACCAGAGGGCGGGAGGGGACCACAGAGACCCAGTACTTC. Protein: CATRGREGTTETQYF.

In its sample, this clonotype was seen once. The junction differs from germline at one of its ends, possibly a read error. The rearrangement links TRBV29-1 to TRBJ1-2; possible D gene TRBD1, 5 bases. This CDR3 has 11 amino acids. Looked up from germline, CDR1 is SQVTM and CDR2 is ANQGSEA. CDR3 in amino acids: CSVEGVQGYTF. The CDR3 DNA reads as TGCAGCGTAGAAGGGGTGCAGGGCTACACCTTC.

The CDR3 sequence is CAISESQGPNTGELFF. The DNA of the CDR3 is TGTGCCATCAGTGAGTCCCAGGGCCCGAACACCGGGGAGCTGTTTTTT. The chain employs TRBV10-3 and TRBJ2-2; D is perhaps TRBD1 (5 bases). Trimming took 0 bases from V and 0 from J, leaving 8 bases between them. The CDR3 totals 16 residues. From germline, CDR1 is ENHRY and CDR2 SYGVKD.